The T cell receptor (beta chain) described here comes from a study of blood T cell repertoires in COVID-19. Study summary: Sites in the United States, Italy and Spain provided acute and convalescent COVID-19 samples. The cDNA or gDNA used as material had been derived from T cells, B-cell-depleted T cells, or PBMCs.

The Seattle patients joined while their infection was active and were tracked longitudinally afterward. In the authors' workflow: Estimates of nucleated cell counts were drawn from the amplification of reference gene primers. Profiled with immunoSEQ multiplex PCR; TCRdb holds only in-frame clones, not every one. V, J and clone size derive from that table, while D and trimming were established from the DNA sequence. This sample has about 370,000 clones, with more than 75% found just once. The V end lost 0 bases, the J end lost 5 bases, and 7 bases lay between the germline ends. This CDR3 comprises 13 residues. Germline loops: CDR1 SGHAT, CDR2 FQNNGV.

The chain carries TRBV11-2 and TRBJ2-5, with a tentative D call TRBD1 (6 bases). What was sequenced was peripheral blood. The TCR was taken from a woman aged 25 to 39 with COVID-19, enrolled during active disease. This CDR3 is CASSLERGETQYF. As DNA, the CDR3 is TGTGCCAGCAGCTTAGAGAGGGGGGAGACCCAGTACTTC.